Below, 3 T cell receptor beta chains from the same sample are listed, as sequenced in a study of Tregs in tolerant kidney transplant recipients. Sequencing was performed with immunoSEQ multiplex PCR; in TCRdb, only in-frame clones are kept and a portion is missing. The sample shows approximately 65,000 clones, less than 90% of them seen only once. What was sequenced was CD4+ T cells from blood. The receptors here all came from a human donor in good health.

The V call is TRBV5-1, the J call TRBJ2-5; 13 nucleotides align to TRBD2. V lost 4 bases, J lost 5 bases, and 8 bases stayed unmatched. Germline assignment: CDR1 SGHRS and CDR2 YFSETQ. The CDR3 is 16 residues long. The CDR3 loop is CASSGTGTSGTETQYF. CDR3 in DNA: TGCGCCAGCAGCGGAACCGGGACTAGCGGGACCGAGACCCAGTACTTC.

V usage is TRBV4-3 and J usage is TRBJ2-3, with TRBD2 matching over 7 bases. Germline CDR1 reads LGHNA; CDR2 reads YSLEER. The CDR3 runs to 15 residues. Trimming at V came to 1 base and at J to 10 bases, leaving 11 bases not matched to a gene. The CDR3 bases are TGCGCCAGCAGCCAAGTCCCACGAGGACTAGGCCCGCAGTATTTT. Protein product: CASSQVPRGLGPQYF.

The chain joins TRBV7-3 to TRBJ2-1, with a possible D match to TRBD1 (5 bases). V was clipped by 5 bases and J by 3 bases, with 11 bases between them. CDR1 is SGHTA, CDR2 FQGTGA, per germline. The CDR3 is 14 residues long. The CDR3 region is CASSLDSYYNEQFF. CDR3 nucleotide sequence: TGTGCCAGCAGCCTTGACAGTTACTACAATGAGCAGTTCTTC.